This TCR beta chain was profiled in a study of T cell changes during pregnancy in multiple sclerosis. CDR3 length: 15 residues. V shed 6 bases, J shed 8 bases, and the junction held 9 bases outside the gene matches. Germline lookup yields CDR1 MRHNA and CDR2 SNTAGT. Clones were sequenced by immunoSEQ multiplex PCR, and TCRdb holds only the in-frame ones, with some missing. The sample yields about 70,000 clones, just over 90% seen once. The J gene is TRBJ1-6, the V gene TRBV6-4; 8 bases are a match to TRBD1. Sequences were derived from peripheral blood, sampled in the second trimester of pregnancy. The clonotype comes from a female donor in good health, enrolled as a control in a pregnancy study. The CDR3 protein is CASREGQASDSPLHF. For the CDR3, the DNA is TGTGCCAGCAGGGAGGGACAGGCCTCTGATTCACCCCTCCACTTT.